This T cell receptor beta chain was observed in a study of cytomegalovirus exposure and HLA in healthy donors. Study conclusions and caveats: Later analysis identified about 18,000 TCR beta sequences associated with HLA alleles, using a false discovery rate threshold of 0.05. TRBV6-2, TRBV6-3 and some other V segments were excluded as indistinguishable.

This clone appeared a few times. Its antigen is currently unknown. With 60 Vbeta and 13 Jbeta primers, the PCR was carried out. TCRdb's table, derived via immunoSEQ multiplex PCR, lists solely in-frame clones and lacks some. Found here are 100,000 to 150,000 clones, approximately 79% of them singletons; the top ten hold over 4%. The CDR3 length is 16 residues. Germline V gene data show CDR1 as MNHEY and CDR2 as SMNVEV (reference sequence). J was trimmed by 7 bases and V by 6 bases; bases with no gene match: 14. V usage is TRBV27 and J usage is TRBJ2-7; 11 bases map to TRBD2. Sequenced material: PBMCs. The sequence came from a man aged 50-60 years in good health and CMV-seropositive. The CDR3 loop is CASRHLLAGGPGEQYF. CDR3 nucleotides: TGTGCCAGCAGACACCTATTAGCGGGGGGGCCGGGTGAGCAGTACTTC.